This entry features one T cell receptor (beta chain) sequence. CDR1 is SGHVS, CDR2 FNYEAQ, per germline. J was trimmed by 3 bases and V by 5 bases; bases with no gene match: 4. This CDR3 comprises 14 residues. This PCR relied on a set of 60 Vbeta primers and 13 Jbeta primers. The table came from immunoSEQ multiplex PCR; TCRdb's copy has only in-frame clones and leaves some out. In the table there are about 200,000 clones, 85% of which are singletons. The sample comes from a study of cytomegalovirus exposure and HLA in healthy donors. Sequences were obtained from PBMCs. The chain joins TRBV7-6 to TRBJ1-1; 9 positions agree with TRBD1. The clonotype originates from a woman aged 45-65 years in good health and CMV-seronegative. CDR3 DNA: TGTGCCAGCAGCCCGGGGACAGGGCACACTGAAGCTTTCTTT. Protein sequence: CASSPGTGHTEAFF. The entire variable domain, with the rest obtained from reference TRBV7-6 and TRBJ1-1, is as follows: GAGVSQSPRYKVTKRGQDVALRCDPISGHVSLYWYRQALGQGPEFLTYFNYEAQQDKSGLPNDRFSAERPEGSISTLTIQRTEQRDSAMYRCASSPGTGHTEAFFGQGTRLTVV.